This T cell receptor beta chain comes out of a study of T cell responses to AZD1222 COVID-19 vaccine. Study-wide results and caveats: Among spike-specific TCRs, nearly half reportedly target unmutated variant regions. The breadth and depth of Spike-specific TCRs increased once two AZD1222 doses had been given.

Assay: immunoSEQ multiplex PCR; the TCRdb copy retains only in-frame clones and omits some. The sample records about 130,000 clones, 88% being singletons. Germline V gene sequence: CDR1 GTSNPN, CDR2 SVGIG (reference sequence). The CDR3 sequence is 13 residues long. V shed 2 bases and J shed 8 bases, with 10 bases lying between them. Concerning this clone: Antigen specificity is unknown.

Source: peripheral blood, taken on day 0 of AZD1222 vaccination. This TCR came from an adult in good health. V gene TRBV30 combines with J gene TRBJ1-6; no firm D call. The CDR3 is CAWSSWVDSPLHF. The CDR3 DNA sequence: TGTGCCTGGAGTTCCTGGGTCGATTCACCCCTCCACTTT.